Below are 21 T cell receptor beta chains sequenced from a single sample in a study of T cells in Graves' hyperthyroidism and ophthalmopathy. RNA transcripts provided the source from which TCR beta CDR3 regions were amplified. The HTBI primer set drove a first-round RT-PCR of the TCR CDR3. TCRdb reprocessed the multiplex PCR reads via MiXCR and lists one record per CDR3 protein. The table shows approximately 610,000 distinct CDR3 sequences, with approximately 15% occurring only once. Sequencing used blood. These TCRs come from a young woman with Graves' hyperthyroidism.

This clonotype was counted ten times or more. V usage is TRBV5-1 and J usage is TRBJ2-5, with D tentatively TRBD1 or TRBD2 (6 bases each). The germline CDR1 and CDR2 sequences are SGHRS and YFSETQ. The CDR3 has 14 amino acids. Trimming stripped 2 bases from V and 1 base from J, with 9 bases between. The CDR3 DNA is TGCGCCAGCAGCTTTTCGGGGGCCCAAGAGACCCAGTACTTC. Translation: CASSFSGAQETQYF.

J is TRBJ1-1 and V is TRBV7-9; D not resolved. Between the trimmed V and J ends, which lost 5 bases and 0 bases, there was a span of 19 bases. Germline loops: CDR1 SEHNR, CDR2 FQNEAQ (reference sequence). The CDR3 covers 17 residues. The CDR3 DNA reads TGTGCCAGCAGCCGCTATCCCTCGCAGACCATGAACACTGAAGCTTTCTTT. Amino acids: CASSRYPSQTMNTEAFF.

This clonotype was recorded a few times. V gene TRBV6-1 combines with J gene TRBJ2-7; possibly TRBD1 for D (5 bases). Germline V CDR1 and CDR2: MNHNS, SASEGT. The CDR3 consists of 15 residues. The V gene lost 5 bases and the J gene lost 3 bases, with 17 bases spanning the gap. CDR3 protein: CASSRSRTHYYEQYF. The CDR3 nucleotides read TGTGCCAGCAGTCGCTCCCGGACACATTACTACGAGCAGTACTTC.

The rearrangement uses TRBV7-9 and TRBJ2-7; no definite D call. The CDR3 runs to 15 residues. The V and J ends lost 3 bases and 6 bases respectively, with 18 bases between them. Germline CDR1 reads SEHNR; CDR2 reads FQNEAQ (reference sequence). The CDR3 DNA follows: TGTGCCAGCAGCTTTACGCCCCTCGGATCTGGCGAGCAGTACTTC. This encodes CASSFTPLGSGEQYF. The full variable domain, rest sourced from reference TRBV7-9 and TRBJ2-7, is DTGVSQNPRHKITKRGQNVTFRCDPISEHNRLYWYRQTLGQGPEFLTYFQNEAQLEKSRLLSDRFSAERPKGSFSTLEIQRTEQGDSAMYLCASSFTPLGSGEQYFGPGTRLTVT.

This clonotype was counted many times. The chain links TRBV6-2 or TRBV6-3 to TRBJ2-3, with 7 nucleotides matching TRBD2. The germline V gene encodes CDR1 MNHEY and CDR2 SVGEGT. The J segment lost 2 bases and the V segment lost 6 bases, leaving 2 bases of the junction unmatched. There are 13 residues in the CDR3. This CDR3 reads CASRGTNTDTQYF. CDR3 DNA sequence: TGTGCCAGCAGAGGGACTAACACAGATACGCAGTATTTT.

This clonotype was recorded at least ten times. CDR3 in DNA: TGCAGTGCTAGCGAACTAGCGGGGACCGCCTACGAGCAGTACTTC. Its protein is CSASELAGTAYEQYF. The chain recombines TRBV20-1 with TRBJ2-7; 10 nucleotides agree with TRBD2. V lost 3 bases and J lost 2; bases outside the gene matches: 7. The germline CDR1 and CDR2 sequences are DFQATT and SNEGSKA (reference sequence). The CDR3 has 15 residues.

This clonotype was counted only a few times. This rearrangement joins TRBV7-9 to TRBJ2-2, with D perhaps TRBD2 (5 bases). CDR3 length equals 13 residues. V lost 5 bases to trimming and J lost 4 bases, with 8 bases between them. CDR1 and CDR2 from the germline V gene are SEHNR and FQNEAQ (reference sequence). The CDR3 DNA follows: TGTGCCAGCAGCGAGGACTTCACCGGGGAGCTGTTTTTT. Its translation is CASSEDFTGELFF.

V and J are TRBV2 and TRBJ2-5, with D possibly TRBD1 on 6 matching bases. V lost 6 bases and J lost 7, with 15 bases in between. CDR1 is SNHLY and CDR2 is FYNNEI in the germline V gene. The length of the CDR3 is 13 residues. CDR3 DNA: TGTGCCAGCAGCCCCGGGACCAGGGGGACCCAGTACTTC. Encoded protein: CASSPGTRGTQYF.

This clonotype came up a few times. J is TRBJ1-5 and V is TRBV28; D gene unclear. From germline, CDR1 is MDHEN and CDR2 SYDVKM. V dropped 1 base and J dropped 9 bases, with 4 bases sitting between them. This CDR3 has 11 amino acids. The CDR3 is CASSLSSPQHF. The CDR3 nucleotides are TGTGCCAGCAGTTTATCGTCGCCCCAGCATTTT.

The V gene is TRBV7-9, the J gene TRBJ1-2; a possible D gene is TRBD1 (5 bases). The CDR3 extends over 14 amino acids. Per the germline V gene, CDR1 is SEHNR and CDR2 is FQNEAQ (reference sequence). The germline V and J ends were trimmed by 0 bases and 3 bases, with 8 bases remaining between them. CDR3 sequence reads: CASSLAGRHYGYTF. The CDR3 DNA follows: TGTGCCAGCAGCTTAGCGGGGCGGCACTATGGCTACACCTTC.

The chain recombines TRBV20-1 with TRBJ2-5; D ambiguous. Germline V gene lookup returns CDR1 DFQATT and CDR2 SNEGSKA (reference sequence). The V end was cut by 3 bases, the J end by 2 bases, with 7 bases between. CDR3 length: 12 residues. CDR3 nucleotide sequence: TGCAGTGCTAGTTCGGGTCAAGAGACCCAGTACTTC. Its protein product is CSASSGQETQYF.

This chain connects TRBV18 to TRBJ2-1; 12 bases match TRBD2. Unmatched junction bases numbered 14, after V lost 4 bases and J lost 10 bases. The germline V gene encodes CDR1 KGHSH and CDR2 LQKENI. The CDR3 length is 17 residues. The CDR3 DNA sequence: TGTGCCAGCTCACTGGGACTAGCGGGTCCCATGGTATACGAGCAGTTCTTC. It is translated as CASSLGLAGPMVYEQFF.

This clonotype appeared many times. V usage is TRBV28 and J usage is TRBJ2-1; D not resolved. Deletions cut 2 bases from V and 4 bases from J, with 3 bases between. This CDR3 comprises 12 residues. Germline V gene sequence: CDR1 MDHEN, CDR2 SYDVKM. The CDR3 nucleotides read TGTGCCAGCAGTTTACTTTACAATGAGCAGTTCTTC. Protein sequence: CASSLLYNEQFF.

This chain uses TRBV5-1 with TRBJ2-5; no definite D call. Per germline, CDR1 SGHRS and CDR2 YFSETQ. The CDR3 covers 15 residues. Trimming pared 0 bases from V and 5 bases from J, leaving 14 bases between. Here the CDR3 DNA reads TGCGCCAGCAGCTTGGGGTCAGGAGCCTTGGAGACCCAGTACTTC. Translating gives CASSLGSGALETQYF. Filled out from reference TRBV5-1 and TRBJ2-5, the complete variable domain reads KAGVTQTPRYLIKTRGQQVTLSCSPISGHRSVSWYQQTPGQGLQFLFEYFSETQRNKGNFPGRFSGRQFSNSRSEMNVSTLELGDSALYLCASSLGSGALETQYFGPGTRLLVL.

This clonotype was found many times. The chain links TRBV6-5 to TRBJ2-3; D possibly uses TRBD1 or TRBD2 (5 bases each). V was trimmed by 2 bases and J by 0 bases, leaving 9 bases between them. Germline values: CDR1 MNHEY, CDR2 SVGAGI. The CDR3 loop spans 15 amino acids. CDR3 protein: CASSYNWGSTDTQYF. For the CDR3, the DNA is TGTGCCAGCAGTTACAACTGGGGGAGCACAGATACGCAGTATTTT.

The chain uses TRBV10-3 and TRBJ1-3; D call uncertain. CDR1 is ENHRY, CDR2 SYGVKD, per germline. Trimming stripped 8 bases from V and 1 base from J, with 9 bases between. This CDR3 contains 13 residues. The CDR3 is CAIGGFSGNTIYF. The DNA for the CDR3 is TGTGCCATCGGTGGATTTTCTGGAAACACCATATATTTT.

This clonotype was found many times. The rearrangement links TRBV28 to TRBJ2-2, with a possible D match to TRBD1 (6 bases). V lost 3 bases and J 6 bases, leaving 11 bases between the germline ends. The CDR3 extends over 14 amino acids. The germline gives CDR1 MDHEN, CDR2 SYDVKM. The CDR3 spells CASSFRGWAGELFF. The CDR3 DNA reads as TGTGCCAGCAGTTTCAGGGGCTGGGCCGGGGAGCTGTTTTTT.

V usage is TRBV7-9 and J usage is TRBJ2-6; TRBD2 is a possible D gene (5 bases). The CDR3 extends over 16 amino acids. V lost 7 bases and J lost 5, with 18 bases in between. CDR1 and CDR2 from the germline V gene are SEHNR and FQNEAQ (reference sequence). CDR3 in amino acids: CASIQGRGPWANVLTF. The CDR3 DNA is TGTGCCAGCATCCAAGGTCGGGGTCCCTGGGCCAACGTCCTGACTTTC. The full variable domain, with the rest looked up from reference TRBV7-9 and TRBJ2-6, is DTGVSQNPRHKITKRGQNVTFRCDPISEHNRLYWYRQTLGQGPEFLTYFQNEAQLEKSRLLSDRFSAERPKGSFSTLEIQRTEQGDSAMYLCASIQGRGPWANVLTFGAGSRLTVL.

The CDR3 reads CATSDQRTSGSFDGELFF. DNA of the CDR3: TGTGCCACCAGTGATCAGCGGACTAGCGGGAGTTTTGACGGGGAGCTGTTTTTT. The V gene is TRBV24-1, the J gene TRBJ2-2; 13 positions agree with TRBD2. The CDR3 consists of 18 residues. Per germline, CDR1 KGHDR and CDR2 SFDVKD. V dropped 3 bases and J dropped 7; count of bases not matched to a gene: 10.

This clonotype was counted many times. The chain uses TRBV7-6 and TRBJ1-3; 8 nucleotides align to TRBD1. Germline CDR1 and CDR2: SGHVS and FNYEAQ. The CDR3 covers 15 residues. The V segment lost 4 bases and the J segment 5 bases; nucleotides outside the gene matches: 7. The CDR3 bases are TGTGCCAGCAGCTCAGGACAGGGCTCAAGAAACACCATATATTTT. Translating gives CASSSGQGSRNTIYF.

Note on this clonotype: An end of the junction does not agree with germline; a read error may underlie this. The J gene is TRBJ1-3, the V gene TRBV7-9; D is perhaps TRBD1 (5 bases). The CDR3 extends over 17 amino acids. From germline, CDR1 is SEHNR and CDR2 FQNEAQ (reference sequence). CDR3 DNA sequence: TGTGTCAGCAGCTTAGGGCGGGACGCCCCCTCTGGAAACACCATATATTTT. Translation: CVSSLGRDAPSGNTIYF.